This T cell receptor (beta chain) was sequenced in a study of T cell repertoires in cytomegalovirus infection. Study-level points and caveats: Using cumulative public TCR beta family frequency, the authors identified those who carried CMV together with the relevant HLA.

Concerning this clonotype itself: The antigen is not known.

TCRdb called the reads again in MiXCR, with one record for every CDR3 protein. This sample has some 350,000 distinct CDR3 sequences, with roughly 34% found just once. The source of this sequence is a human donor in good health (CMV status not recorded). Some clones in this sample may be carry-over from other donors' samples. Sequencing used cultured PBMCs, obtained from culture after CMV antigen stimulation.

The CDR3, as DNA: TGTGCCAGCAGCTCGCGGACAGGGGGCAACGCTAGGGGCTACACCTTC. This encodes CASSSRTGGNARGYTF. V and J are TRBV7-2 and TRBJ1-2; the match to TRBD1 covers 11 bases. The CDR3 totals 16 residues. V dropped 4 bases and J dropped 8; count of bases not matched to a gene: 12. Germline V gives CDR1 SGHTA, CDR2 FQGNSA. Complete variable domain (other parts from reference TRBV7-2 and TRBJ1-2): GAGVSQSPSNKVTEKGKDVELRCDPISGHTALYWYRQSLGQGLEFLIYFQGNSAPDKSGLPSDRFSAERTGGSVSTLTIQRTQQEDSAVYLCASSSRTGGNARGYTFGSGTRLTVV.